This record covers a single T cell receptor (beta chain). Its antigen is unknown. This entry comes from a study of cytomegalovirus exposure and HLA in healthy donors. Broader study findings: Despite most TCR sequences being rare, some public TCRs occurred in many donors. When analyzed later, the rates of TCR association showed variation by HLA locus, with DRB1 the most and HLA-C the fewest.

The study ran its PCR with 60 Vbeta and 13 Jbeta primers. The method was immunoSEQ multiplex PCR; TCRdb's version includes in-frame clones alone and lacks a portion of them. The sample includes around 150,000 clones, around 80% of them seen just once. The receptor was derived from a male donor in good health and CMV-seropositive. The material sequenced was PBMCs.

The CDR3 protein is CASSRGLDGRGELFF. The CDR3 DNA follows: TGTGCCAGCAGCCGGGGACTAGATGGAAGAGGGGAGCTGTTTTTT. The rearrangement links TRBV5-4 to TRBJ2-2; 8 nucleotides match TRBD2. Trimming took 4 bases from V and 8 from J; bases not matched to a gene: 10. The germline gives CDR1 SGHNT, CDR2 YYREEE (reference sequence). The length of the CDR3 is 15 residues.